The entry below describes one T cell receptor (beta chain). The data originate from a study of blood T cell repertoires in COVID-19. Whole-study context: There were acute and convalescent COVID-19 samples, and they came from the United States, Italy and Spain. Nucleic acid was either cDNA or gDNA, and it came from T cells, B-cell-depleted T cells, or PBMCs.

Participant ages covered about 18 to 100 years across 25 or so US areas. Trimming removed 2 bases from V and 3 bases from J, with 19 bases in between. The V gene's germline CDR1 is MNHEY and CDR2 SVGEGT. CDR3 length equals 17 residues. Profiled with immunoSEQ multiplex PCR; TCRdb holds only in-frame clones, not every one. Here the sample spans over 250,000 clones, 84% being singletons. Material: PBMCs or T cells enriched from blood (not recorded which). The chain recombines TRBV6-2 or TRBV6-3 with TRBJ1-2; D is unclear. This TCR was sampled from a man younger than 45 with acute COVID-19. The CDR3 here is CASSYPREINRYYGYTF. The DNA of the CDR3 is TGTGCCAGCAGTTACCCCCGCGAGATTAACAGATACTATGGCTACACCTTC.